Sequencing of this T cell receptor beta chain was carried out in a study of CD4 and CD8 cells across lung adenocarcinoma regions (dated by TCRdb to 2017 to 2018). Regarding the study in general: Intratumor heterogeneity of the T cell receptor repertoire was examined by comparing tumor centers with tumor margins.

The sample holds a few counts of this clonotype. What this receptor recognizes is not known. No base quality values were provided; no much bigger clone lies one nucleotide off. The donors were patients who had localized lung adenocarcinoma, which is a subtype of non-small cell lung cancer. Samples were obtained from the centers of localized lung adenocarcinomas. For TCR repertoire analysis, CD8+ T cells from tumor tissue were profiled separately from CD4+ T cells. The CDR3 has 14 amino acids, counting the end cysteine and phenylalanine. CDR3 DNA only is kept here, 42 bases in frame from base 1. V drops 2 bases and J drops 7 bases, leaving 12 bases in between. From a lookup of the germline V gene, CDR1 and CDR2 are MGHDK and SYGVNS. To prepare the library, PCR was applied. This sample was sequenced with a HiSeq X Ten. The public sequencing data were trimmed at Q25 with fastp and processed into clonotypes with MiXCR by TCRdb, which kept only in-frame beta chains. Each entry is one CDR3 protein sequence, shown with its most common DNA and genes. A total of several thousand distinct CDR3 sequences appear in this sample, approximately 50% of them only once. Of the sample, around 97% is held by the ten largest clones.

This receptor was identified in a male donor with lung adenocarcinoma. The CD4 and CD8 labels of this study may be unreliable. The V and J genes are TRBV25-1 and TRBJ2-1, with no D gene named confidently. Sequencing was carried out using CD8+ T cells from the center of a lung tumor. This specimen's cell subset or site label, interpreted: tumor center region. In nucleotide form, the sequence is TGTGCCAGCAGTGAAACGGAGCTATGGAATGAGCAGTTCTTC. Translated, it reads CASSETELWNEQFF.